This is a list of T cell receptor beta chains from one sample in a study of blood T cell repertoires in COVID-19. Profiling relied on immunoSEQ multiplex PCR, and the TCRdb table lists in-frame clones only, not all of them. The sample carries approximately 250,000 clones, roughly nine tenths recorded once. The source material was peripheral blood. The receptors stem from a man in his late teens or twenties with active or convalescent COVID-19. The CDR3 runs from the conserved cysteine through the conserved F or W. D genes are given only for firm matches. Some rows mark clone size as missing; the rest say once, few, many or name a class of expanded clone.

TRBJ2-6 NA NA TRBV24-1 TGTGCCACCAGTGATGGTGAAGGGAGCGACTCTGGGGCCAACGTCCTGACTTTC CATSDGEGSDSGANVLTF
TRBJ1-1 TRBD1 NA TRBV6-6 TGTGCCAACCGGGACAGGGGCGGTAGTACGGCTTTCTTT CANRDRGGSTAFF
TRBJ1-5 NA once TRBV7-9 TGTGCCAGCAGCCTCGACGGAGATAGCAATCAGCCCCAGCATTTT CASSLDGDSNQPQHF
TRBJ1-2 NA NA TRBV6-5 TGTGCCAGCAGTTATCCTGATTCGGGTGGCTACACCTTC CASSYPDSGGYTF
TRBJ2-2 NA once TRBV12-3/TRBV12-4 TGTGCCAGCAGGGGGGCTCTGGGGGAGCTGTTTTTT CASRGALGELFF
TRBJ1-6 TRBD1 NA TRBV2 TGTGCCAGCCAGACAGGGTGGAGGAATTCACCCCTCCACTTT CASQTGWRNSPLHF
TRBJ2-5 NA NA TRBV4-3 TGCGCCAGCAGCCAAGTGTCCGGGTCCGTGGCCCAGTACTTC CASSQVSGSVAQYF
TRBJ2-7 NA NA TRBV3-1/TRBV3-2 TGTGCCAGCAGCCAAACCGGGACATTGCTAGACGAGCAGTACTTC CASSQTGTLLDEQYF
TRBJ1-2 NA NA TRBV9 TGTGCCAGCAGCGTAGGGGCAGACAGATCCTATGGCTACACCTTC CASSVGADRSYGYTF
TRBJ1-1 TRBD1 NA TRBV6-5 TGTGCCAGCAGTCTCCGGGACAGGGAGGGGAAAGCTTTCTTT CASSLRDREGKAFF
TRBJ2-3 NA NA TRBV7-6 TGTGCCAGCAGCTTAGTTGGGGCGGGGACCACAGATACGCAGTATTTT CASSLVGAGTTDTQYF
TRBJ1-2 TRBD1 NA TRBV7-2 TGTGCCAGCAGCTCCCGGGACAGGAGTAACTATGGCTACACCTTC CASSSRDRSNYGYTF
TRBJ2-5 NA NA TRBV6-5 TGTGCCACCCTAACGCAGGGTGCAGAGACCCAGTACTTC CATLTQGAETQYF
TRBJ2-2 NA NA TRBV9 TGTGCCAGCAGCGTAGCCGCCGGGACCGGGGAGCTGTTTTTT CASSVAAGTGELFF
TRBJ1-5 NA few TRBV2 TGTGCCAGCAGTGAAGCTGCCTCCCTCAGCGAGCCCCAGCATTTT CASSEAASLSEPQHF
TRBJ2-7 TRBD2 NA TRBV28 TGTGCCAGTGAAGGCACTAGCGGGTTGGTGGGGGACGAGCAGTACTTC CASEGTSGLVGDEQYF
TRBJ2-3 TRBD1 NA TRBV2 TGTGCCAGCAGGGCCCAGCCAGGGGGCAGAGATACGCAGTATTTT CASRAQPGGRDTQYF
TRBJ1-2 TRBD1 once TRBV11-1 TGTGCCAGCAGCTCTTCGACAGGGAGTAACTATGGCTACACCTTC CASSSSTGSNYGYTF
TRBJ2-4 NA NA TRBV28 TGTGCCAGCAGTTTGCAGGGTAGCTTTCAGTACTTC CASSLQGSFQYF
TRBJ1-5 NA NA TRBV9 TGTGCCAGCAGCGTAGGGCCCACCTTTCAGCCCCAGCATTTT CASSVGPTFQPQHF
TRBJ1-5 TRBD1 NA TRBV4-1 TGCGCCAGCAGCCCGGGACAGGGGGGAGTCAATCAGCCCCAGCATTTT CASSPGQGGVNQPQHF
TRBJ2-7 TRBD2 NA TRBV7-8 TGTGCCAGCAGCTTAACCACTAGCGGGAACTCCTACGAGCAGTACTTC CASSLTTSGNSYEQYF
TRBJ1-2 TRBD1 NA TRBV11-3 TGTGCCAGCAGCTTTCGGGACAGGGGATACAGTGGCTACACCTTC CASSFRDRGYSGYTF
TRBJ2-7 TRBD1 once TRBV5-5 TGTGCCAGCAGCTTTCGGGACAGGGAGGTGTACGAGCAGTACTTC CASSFRDREVYEQYF
TRBJ2-2 TRBD2 once TRBV7-3 TGTGCCAGCAGCCCCGGACTAGCCACCGGGGAGCTGTTTTTT CASSPGLATGELFF
TRBJ2-1 NA few TRBV6-5 TGTGCCGCGGCTCGTGCAGCGGCCTACAATGAGCAGTTCTTC CAAARAAAYNEQFF
TRBJ2-3 TRBD2 NA TRBV7-3 TGTGCCAGCAGCCCTAGCGGGAGGAGGGATACGCAGTATTTT CASSPSGRRDTQYF